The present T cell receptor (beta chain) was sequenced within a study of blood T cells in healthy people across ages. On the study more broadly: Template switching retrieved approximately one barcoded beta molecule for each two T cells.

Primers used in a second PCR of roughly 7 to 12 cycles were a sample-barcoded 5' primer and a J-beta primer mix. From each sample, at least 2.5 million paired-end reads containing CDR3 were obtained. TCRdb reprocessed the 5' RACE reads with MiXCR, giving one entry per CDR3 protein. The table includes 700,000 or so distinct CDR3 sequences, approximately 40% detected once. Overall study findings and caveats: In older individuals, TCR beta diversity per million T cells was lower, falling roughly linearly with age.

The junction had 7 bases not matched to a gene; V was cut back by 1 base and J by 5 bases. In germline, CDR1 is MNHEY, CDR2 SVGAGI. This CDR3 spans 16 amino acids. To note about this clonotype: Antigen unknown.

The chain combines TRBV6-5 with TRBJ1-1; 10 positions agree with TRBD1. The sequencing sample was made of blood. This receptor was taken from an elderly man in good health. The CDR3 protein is CASSYLQGQGPTEAFF. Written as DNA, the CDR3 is TGTGCCAGCAGTTACTTGCAGGGACAGGGGCCTACTGAAGCTTTCTTT.